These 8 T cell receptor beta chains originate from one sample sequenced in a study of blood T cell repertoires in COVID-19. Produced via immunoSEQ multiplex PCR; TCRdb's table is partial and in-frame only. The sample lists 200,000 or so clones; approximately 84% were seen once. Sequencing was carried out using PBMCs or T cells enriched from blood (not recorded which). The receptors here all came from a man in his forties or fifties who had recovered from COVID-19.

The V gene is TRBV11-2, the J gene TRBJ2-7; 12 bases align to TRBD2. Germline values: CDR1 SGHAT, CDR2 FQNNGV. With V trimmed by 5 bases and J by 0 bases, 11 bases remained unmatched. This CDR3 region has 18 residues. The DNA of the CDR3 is TGTGCCAGCAGCAAGCTGCGACTAGCGGGGGCCTACTCCTACGAGCAGTACTTC. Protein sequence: CASSKLRLAGAYSYEQYF.

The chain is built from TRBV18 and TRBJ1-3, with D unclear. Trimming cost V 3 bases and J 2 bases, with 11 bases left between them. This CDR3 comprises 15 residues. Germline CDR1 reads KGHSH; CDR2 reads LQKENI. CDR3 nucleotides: TGTGCCAGCTCACCGCGAGTGCCTCCTGGAAACACCATATATTTT. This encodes CASSPRVPPGNTIYF.

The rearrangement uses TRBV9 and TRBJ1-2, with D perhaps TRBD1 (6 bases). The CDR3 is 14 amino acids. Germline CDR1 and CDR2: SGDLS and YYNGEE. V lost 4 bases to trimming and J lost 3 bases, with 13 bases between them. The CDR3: CASSSTYRDYGYTF. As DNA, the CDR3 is TGTGCCAGCAGCAGTACGTACAGGGACTATGGCTACACCTTC.

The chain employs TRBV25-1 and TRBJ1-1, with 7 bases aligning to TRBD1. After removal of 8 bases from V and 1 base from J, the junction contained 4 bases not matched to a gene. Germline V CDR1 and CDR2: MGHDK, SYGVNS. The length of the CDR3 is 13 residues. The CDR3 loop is CASRGQQNTEAFF. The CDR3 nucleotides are TGTGCCAGCCGGGGACAGCAGAACACTGAAGCTTTCTTT.

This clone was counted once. The CDR3 DNA sequence: TGTGCCACCGGGGACAGGAGTCCCTACAATGAGCAGTTCTTC. Encoded protein: CATGDRSPYNEQFF. The chain couples TRBV24-1 to TRBJ2-1; 8 nucleotides line up with TRBD1. Germline values: CDR1 KGHDR, CDR2 SFDVKD. This CDR3 spans 14 amino acids. V lost 9 bases, J lost 2 bases, and 5 bases stayed unmatched.

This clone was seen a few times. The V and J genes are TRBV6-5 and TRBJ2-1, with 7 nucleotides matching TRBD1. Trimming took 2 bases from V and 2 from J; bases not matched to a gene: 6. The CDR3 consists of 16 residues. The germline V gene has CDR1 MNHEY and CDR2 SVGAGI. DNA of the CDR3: TGTGCCAGCAGTTACACCCCAGGGGGAACCTACAATGAGCAGTTCTTC. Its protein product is CASSYTPGGTYNEQFF.

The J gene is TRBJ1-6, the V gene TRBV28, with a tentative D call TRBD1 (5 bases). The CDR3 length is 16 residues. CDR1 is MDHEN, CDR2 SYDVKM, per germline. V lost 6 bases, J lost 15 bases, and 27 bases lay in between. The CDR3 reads CASSPYLSQDGTVLHF. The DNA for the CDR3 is TGTGCCAGCAGCCCATACCTTTCACAGGACGGAACGGTCCTCCACTTT.

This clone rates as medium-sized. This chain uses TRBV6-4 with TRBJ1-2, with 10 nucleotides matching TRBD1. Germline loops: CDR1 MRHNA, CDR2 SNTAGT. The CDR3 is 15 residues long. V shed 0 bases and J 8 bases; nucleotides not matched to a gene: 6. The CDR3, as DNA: TGTGCCAGCAGTGACTCGTGGGACAGGGGCCCAGGCTACACCTTC. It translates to CASSDSWDRGPGYTF.